The 29 T cell receptor beta chains given below trace back to one sample, sequenced in a study of early T cells in non-severe SARS-CoV-2 infection. TCRdb re-called the 5' RACE reads with MiXCR, one entry per CDR3 protein. The sample has tens of thousands of distinct CDR3 sequences, 13% to 15% seen once. Source material: whole blood. The receptors derive from an adult who was a healthcare worker with PCR-confirmed SARS-CoV-2 infection or an uninfected control (not recorded which).

This clonotype has a handful of counts. The chain couples TRBV9 to TRBJ2-1, with D perhaps TRBD2 (6 bases). The germline CDR1 and CDR2 sequences are SGDLS and YYNGEE. V was clipped by 0 bases and J by 0 bases, with 10 bases between them. The CDR3 runs 16 residues. The CDR3 sequence: CASSVGGGSSYNEQFF. The DNA of the CDR3 is TGTGCCAGCAGCGTAGGGGGAGGCAGCTCCTACAATGAGCAGTTCTTC.

In its sample, this clonotype was seen a few times. The genes are TRBV12-3 or TRBV12-4 and TRBJ1-6, with TRBD1 as a possible D gene (6 bases). CDR3 size: 14 residues. Trimming left V 6 bases short and J 5 bases short, with 11 bases between. For the CDR3, the DNA is TGTGCCAGCAGGAGACAGGAAAATAATTCACCCCTCCACTTT. Its protein product is CASRRQENNSPLHF.

This clonotype was observed a handful of times. The V and J genes are TRBV9 and TRBJ1-1; no clear D. Germline V gene lookup returns CDR1 SGDLS and CDR2 YYNGEE. V lost 1 base to trimming and J lost 2 bases, with 6 bases between them. CDR3 length: 13 residues. The CDR3 sequence is CASSVMGNTEAFF. The CDR3 coding sequence is TGTGCCAGCAGCGTAATGGGCAACACTGAAGCTTTCTTT.

The chain links TRBV28 to TRBJ2-2; D perhaps matches TRBD2 (5 bases). V shed 1 base and J shed 6 bases, with 6 bases lying between them. The CDR3 covers 13 residues. Germline-derived CDR1 and CDR2 are MDHEN and SYDVKM. CDR3 in DNA: TGTGCCAGCAGTTTATCCGGGGCCGGGGAGCTGTTTTTT. This codes for CASSLSGAGELFF.

This clonotype was counted ten times or more. The chain's CDR3 is CSVELQDYEQYF. Written as DNA, the CDR3 is TGCAGCGTTGAACTGCAGGACTACGAGCAGTACTTC. The V and J genes are TRBV29-1 and TRBJ2-7; D not certain. The germline V gene encodes CDR1 SQVTM and CDR2 ANQGSEA. Trimming stripped 2 bases from V and 3 bases from J, with 8 bases between. The CDR3 is 12 residues long.

The chain employs TRBV20-1 and TRBJ2-3, with 9 positions matching TRBD2. Germline CDR1 is DFQATT and CDR2 is SNEGSKA (reference sequence). The CDR3 covers 13 residues. Trimming cost V 7 bases and J 1 base; bases outside gene matches: 3. As DNA, the CDR3 is TGCAGTGAAATAGCGGGGGGCACAGATACGCAGTATTTT. Translated, it gives CSEIAGGTDTQYF.

In its sample, this clonotype was seen many times. V gene TRBV28 combines with J gene TRBJ1-3; a weak D match, TRBD1 (5 bases). The CDR3 contains 15 residues. Looked up from germline, CDR1 is MDHEN and CDR2 is SYDVKM. Trimming shortened V by 5 bases and J by 4 bases, and 15 bases separated the two germline ends. The CDR3 coding sequence is TGTGCCAGCAGTCATCACCCGCAGGGAGGAAACACCATATATTTT. Protein: CASSHHPQGGNTIYF.

This clonotype was observed a single time. The chain combines TRBV7-6 with TRBJ1-4, with D maybe TRBD1 (6 bases). The CDR3 length is 18 residues. Trimming removed 2 bases at V and 6 bases at J, with 22 bases between. Germline CDR1 SGHVS, CDR2 FNYEAQ. In DNA form, the CDR3 reads TGTGCCAGCAGCTTATTGACAGCCACCAGGGGCCCGGATGAAAAACTGTTTTTT. Its protein is CASSLLTATRGPDEKLFF.

This clonotype was observed a few times. The chain uses TRBV7-3 and TRBJ2-7; 8 bases are shared with TRBD1. Germline V gives CDR1 SGHTA, CDR2 FQGTGA. V dropped 4 bases and J dropped 2; count of bases not matched to a gene: 1. The CDR3 consists of 13 residues. CDR3: CASSSQGAYEQYF. CDR3 nucleotide sequence: TGTGCCAGCAGCTCACAGGGGGCCTACGAGCAGTACTTC.

The V and J genes are TRBV5-4 and TRBJ2-5; TRBD1 matches 8 bases. The CDR3 extends over 13 amino acids. The germline CDR1 and CDR2 sequences are SGHNT and YYREEE (reference sequence). The ends lost 3 bases at V and 3 bases at J; junction bases unmatched: 1. This CDR3 reads CASSSGQEETQYF. For the CDR3, the DNA is TGTGCCAGCAGCTCGGGACAGGAAGAGACCCAGTACTTC.

The chain recombines TRBV28 with TRBJ2-5; D possibly matches TRBD1 or TRBD2 (5 bases each). From germline, CDR1 is MDHEN and CDR2 SYDVKM. The CDR3 sequence is 14 residues long. The V gene lost 5 bases and the J gene lost 3 bases, with 13 bases spanning the gap. In nucleotides, the CDR3 is TGTGCCAGCAGTCCCGGGGTACAGGAAGAGACCCAGTACTTC. Translation: CASSPGVQEETQYF.

The sample holds a few counts of this clonotype. The J gene is TRBJ2-3, the V gene TRBV28, with TRBD1 matching over 9 bases. After removal of 3 bases from V and 4 bases from J, the junction contained 5 bases not matched to a gene. The CDR3 extends over 15 amino acids. CDR1 and CDR2 from the germline V gene are MDHEN and SYDVKM. The CDR3 sequence: CASSFSTGGADTQYF. The CDR3 DNA reads TGTGCCAGCAGTTTCAGTACAGGGGGCGCAGATACGCAGTATTTT.

Ten or more counts support this clonotype. This chain links TRBV6-2 or TRBV6-3 with TRBJ2-5; D remains unclear. Deletions cut 10 bases from V and 6 bases from J, with 24 bases between. The length of the CDR3 is 15 residues. Looked up from germline, CDR1 is MNHEY and CDR2 is SVGEGT. The CDR3 nucleotides read TGTGCCACCGTGAGAGTTGGGCTCGGAAAGAAGACCCAGTACTTC. It translates to CATVRVGLGKKTQYF.

The rearrangement uses TRBV9 and TRBJ2-2; D not certain. This CDR3 is 11 amino acids long. Germline V gene lookup returns CDR1 SGDLS and CDR2 YYNGEE. V shed 3 bases and J shed 10 bases, with 7 bases lying between them. For the CDR3, the DNA is TGTGCCAGCAGCGGAAGTTCGGAGCTGTTTTTT. Its translation: CASSGSSELFF.

In its sample, this clonotype was seen once. This chain joins TRBV10-2 and TRBJ2-1, with 7 nucleotides matching TRBD2. In germline, CDR1 is WSHSY, CDR2 SAAADI. The ends lost 9 bases at V and 2 bases at J; junction bases unmatched: 4. The CDR3 spans 13 residues. The CDR3 region has the DNA TGCGCCAGTCACGGGGGGACCTACAATGAGCAGTTCTTC. Translated: CASHGGTYNEQFF.

This clonotype was seen only a few times. The V gene is TRBV6-2 or TRBV6-3, the J gene TRBJ2-3; D gene unclear. The CDR3 sequence is 12 residues long. The V gene's germline CDR1 is MNHEY and CDR2 SVGEGT. Trimming took 5 bases from V and 6 from J, leaving 9 bases between them. As DNA, the CDR3 is TGTGCCAGCAGTCCTGACTCTGATACGCAGTATTTT. This translates into CASSPDSDTQYF.

This clonotype was seen many times. The chain carries TRBV6-2 or TRBV6-3 and TRBJ1-1, with D possibly being TRBD1 (5 bases). CDR3 size: 17 residues. Trimming removed 2 bases from V and 0 bases from J, with 16 bases in between. Per the germline V gene, CDR1 is MNHEY and CDR2 is SVGEGT. The CDR3 bases are TGTGCCAGCAGTTACCCCCGGGACGGGTCGATGAACACTGAAGCTTTCTTT. This gives the protein CASSYPRDGSMNTEAFF.

This chain connects TRBV2 to TRBJ2-1; D uncertain. V gave up 6 bases and J gave up 0 bases, with 24 bases separating them. Germline assignment: CDR1 SNHLY and CDR2 FYNNEI. The CDR3 runs to 19 residues. DNA for the CDR3: TGTGCCAGCAGGTACAGCACCCACTCCACCTCTCACTCCTACAATGAGCAGTTCTTC. This encodes CASRYSTHSTSHSYNEQFF.

On this clonotype: One junction end disagrees with the germline gene, perhaps due to a read error. The chain employs TRBV18 and TRBJ2-3, with 7 bases that match TRBD1. Germline V gives CDR1 KGHSH, CDR2 LQKENI. This CDR3 is built from 14 residues. The CDR3 here is CANSPGTEVDTQYF. CDR3 nucleotides: TGTGCCAACTCACCAGGGACAGAGGTTGATACGCAGTATTTT.

The table lists this clonotype with many counts. This sequence joins TRBV6-6 and TRBJ2-1, with 9 positions matching TRBD1. The CDR3 totals 16 residues. In germline, CDR1 is MNHNY, CDR2 SVGAGI (reference sequence). V trimming: 2 bases; J trimming: 4 bases; junction bases outside the gene matches: 6. CDR3 sequence: CASSYAGTGSYNEQFF. The CDR3 nucleotides read TGTGCCAGCAGTTACGCCGGGACAGGGTCGTACAATGAGCAGTTCTTC.

This clonotype was counted a few times. The chain combines TRBV7-9 with TRBJ1-3; D is ambiguous. The CDR3 sequence is 14 residues long. Germline CDR1 and CDR2: SEHNR and FQNEAQ (reference sequence). Trimming took 5 bases from V and 0 from J, leaving 8 bases between them. CDR3 amino acids: CASSAINSGNTIYF. For the CDR3, the DNA is TGTGCCAGCAGCGCAATTAACTCTGGAAACACCATATATTTT.

The chain couples TRBV6-2 or TRBV6-3 to TRBJ2-1; 11 positions agree with TRBD2. The CDR3 spans 16 residues. CDR1 is MNHEY and CDR2 is SVGEGT in the germline V gene. V lost 7 bases and J lost 8; bases outside the gene matches: 13. CDR3 amino acids: CASTTGGLAGGYEQFF. CDR3 in DNA: TGTGCCAGCACCACGGGCGGCCTAGCGGGGGGCTATGAGCAGTTCTTC.

This clonotype was seen a handful of times. The CDR3 sequence: CATSRDHQEIAYTQYF. The DNA for the CDR3 is TGTGCCACCAGCAGAGATCACCAGGAGATCGCTTATACGCAGTATTTT. This rearrangement joins TRBV15 to TRBJ2-3; D is unresolved. V shed 0 bases and J shed 7 bases, with 17 bases lying between them. The V gene's germline CDR1 is LNHNV and CDR2 YYDKDF (reference sequence). The CDR3 loop spans 16 amino acids.

This chain uses TRBV7-9 with TRBJ2-3, with 8 bases fitting TRBD1. CDR1 and CDR2 (germline): SEHNR, FQNEAQ (reference sequence). Germline trimming cut 5 bases from V and 4 bases from J; bases unmatched to any gene: 8. This CDR3 comprises 15 residues. CDR3 DNA: TGTGCCAGCAGCCCCGGGACAGGCTATTCAGATACGCAGTATTTT. It encodes CASSPGTGYSDTQYF.

This clonotype was recorded a few times. The genes are TRBV6-5 and TRBJ2-4, with 7 nucleotides matching TRBD2. Germline CDR1 is MNHEY and CDR2 is SVGAGI. After removal of 0 bases from V and 0 bases from J, the junction contained 5 bases not matched to a gene. CDR3 size: 17 residues. CDR3 region: CASSYSGGAVAKNIQYF. The CDR3 bases are TGTGCCAGCAGTTACTCGGGAGGGGCGGTAGCCAAAAACATTCAGTACTTC.

The table lists this clonotype with a few counts. Because the CDR3's place on the DNA is in doubt, the DNA is left out and the CDR3 is given as listed by TCRdb. The chain employs TRBV5-1 and TRBJ2-2; the table gives TRBD2 as D, unverified against the DNA. From germline, CDR1 is SGHRS and CDR2 YFSETQ. The CDR3 is 16 amino acids long, termini counted. CDR3: CASSSGTPRTPGSCFF.

This clonotype was seen ten or more times. V gene TRBV7-9 combines with J gene TRBJ2-3, with D maybe TRBD2 (5 bases). Germline CDR1 and CDR2: SEHNR and FQNEAQ (reference sequence). The CDR3 length is 18 residues. Trimming took 0 bases from V and 1 from J, leaving 17 bases between them. The CDR3 region has the DNA TGTGCCAGCAGCTTAGCGGTTCTAGAGGGCTACGGCACAGATACGCAGTATTTT. Translated, it gives CASSLAVLEGYGTDTQYF.

This rearrangement joins TRBV20-1 to TRBJ1-1; no firm D call. Per germline, CDR1 DFQATT and CDR2 SNEGSKA (reference sequence). Trimming stripped 6 bases from V and 3 bases from J, with 20 bases between. There are 15 residues in the CDR3. The CDR3 DNA reads TGCAGTGCCAGTTACTGGAGTCATAGGGACACTGAAGCTTTCTTT. It is translated as CSASYWSHRDTEAFF.

The CDR3 nucleotides read TGTGCCAGCAGTTTCGGCGAAGCCAAAAACATTCAGTACTTC. It yields the protein CASSFGEAKNIQYF. The rearrangement joins TRBV12-3 or TRBV12-4 to TRBJ2-4, with D hard to call. V lost 3 bases, J lost 0 bases, and 6 bases lay in between. The CDR3 has 14 residues.